The 8 T cell receptor beta chains below were found in one sample sequenced in a study of blood T cell repertoires in COVID-19. TCRdb's table, derived via immunoSEQ multiplex PCR, lists solely in-frame clones and lacks some. The profile shows around 62,000 clones, 88% of them singletons. Sequenced input: peripheral blood. The receptors shown here come from a woman aged 55-69 years with COVID-19, enrolled during active disease.

V gene TRBV6-2 or TRBV6-3 combines with J gene TRBJ2-7, with 8 bases identical to TRBD1. The CDR3 runs to 12 residues. V gave up 4 bases and J gave up 9 bases; unmatched junction bases: 5. Germline CDR1 MNHEY, CDR2 SVGEGT. The CDR3 reads CASSSQGARQYF. The CDR3 DNA reads as TGTGCCAGCAGTTCCCAGGGGGCCAGGCAGTACTTC.

The CDR3 loop reads CASSIDSRFEQFF. The CDR3 DNA is TGTGCCAGTAGTATAGATAGTCGATTTGAGCAGTTCTTC. The chain couples TRBV19 to TRBJ2-1; D call uncertain. The CDR3 length is 13 residues. CDR1 and CDR2 from the germline V gene are LNHDA and SQIVND (reference sequence). Trimming took 0 bases from V and 9 from J, leaving 9 bases between them.

V is TRBV28 and J is TRBJ1-2; D gene uncertain. With 6 bases removed from V and 0 bases from J, the gap between germline ends came to 11 bases. The germline CDR1 and CDR2 sequences are MDHEN and SYDVKM. This CDR3 has 14 residues. CDR3 bases: TGTGCCAGCAGCTACCACCAGGCTAACTATGGCTACACCTTC. The encoded protein is CASSYHQANYGYTF.

This clone showed up just once. The chain has TRBV4-3 and TRBJ2-3; D is uncertain. The V end lost 1 base, the J end lost 0 bases, and 14 bases lay between the germline ends. This CDR3 comprises 17 residues. Per germline, CDR1 LGHNA and CDR2 YSLEER. CDR3 coding DNA: TGCGCCAGCAGCCAAGGGGCCATCACCTTTAGCACAGATACGCAGTATTTT. Translation gives CASSQGAITFSTDTQYF.

The count of this clone is one. This chain joins TRBV11-2 and TRBJ1-1; D uncertain. Trimming removed 2 bases at V and 1 base at J, with 5 bases between. Germline V gene sequence: CDR1 SGHAT, CDR2 FQNNGV. The CDR3 runs 13 residues. The CDR3 sequence: CASSLHRNTEAFF. CDR3 DNA sequence: TGTGCCAGCAGCTTACACAGGAACACTGAAGCTTTCTTT.

The rearrangement uses TRBV9 and TRBJ2-1, with 8 bases matching TRBD1. This CDR3 region has 16 residues. Germline-derived CDR1 and CDR2 are SGDLS and YYNGEE. The trim removed 3 bases at V and 9 bases at J, leaving 14 bases unmatched. DNA of the CDR3: TGTGCCAGCAGCGCCAGGGACAGGACGTCCGCACTTGAGCAGTTCTTC. Amino acids: CASSARDRTSALEQFF.

The rearrangement uses TRBV9 and TRBJ1-3; no clear D. CDR3 size: 13 residues. V was clipped by 1 base and J by 4 bases, with 6 bases between them. Germline CDR1 is SGDLS and CDR2 is YYNGEE. The CDR3 loop reads CASSVTLGNTIYF. CDR3 coding DNA: TGTGCCAGCAGCGTAACTCTGGGAAACACCATATATTTT.

The chain carries TRBV27 and TRBJ1-1, with 9 bases identical to TRBD1. The germline V gene has CDR1 MNHEY and CDR2 SMNVEV (reference sequence). V was pared by 2 bases and J by 4 bases, with 5 bases of the junction left unmatched. CDR3 size: 15 residues. CDR3: CASSLADRGFTEAFF. CDR3 DNA sequence: TGTGCCAGCAGTTTAGCCGACAGGGGGTTCACTGAAGCTTTCTTT.